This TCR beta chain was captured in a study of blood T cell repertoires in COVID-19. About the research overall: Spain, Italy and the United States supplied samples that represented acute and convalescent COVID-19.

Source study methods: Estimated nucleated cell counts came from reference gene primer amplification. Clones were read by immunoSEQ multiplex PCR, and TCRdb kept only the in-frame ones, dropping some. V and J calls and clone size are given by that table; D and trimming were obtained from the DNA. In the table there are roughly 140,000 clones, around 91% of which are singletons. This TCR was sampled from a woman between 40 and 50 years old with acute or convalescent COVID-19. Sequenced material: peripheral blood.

CDR3 amino acids: CASSDGLAGGPTDTQYF. The CDR3 DNA reads TGTGCCAGCAGTGATGGCCTAGCGGGGGGGCCAACGGATACGCAGTATTTT. The gene calls are TRBV6-1 and TRBJ2-3, with 12 nucleotides matching TRBD2. Germline V gene sequence: CDR1 MNHNS, CDR2 SASEGT. V lost 3 bases to trimming and J lost 6 bases; unmatched junction nucleotides: 10. This CDR3 comprises 17 residues.